A selection of T cell receptor beta chains follows, all from one sample in a study of vaccination effects on CD4 cells after COVID-19. Sequencing used immunoSEQ multiplex PCR; TCRdb keeps in-frame clones, though not all of them. The table has tens of thousands of clones, roughly 72% seen once. Antigens of these TCRs are unknown. This sample comprised CD4+ T cells from PBMCs cultured with HCoV-OC43 spike peptides, obtained before COVID-19 vaccination. The source is a human donor who received a COVID-19 vaccine. Each CDR3 is given with its conserved first and last residue. A D gene is named only where the DNA matches it firmly. Size tells how often a clone was seen (once, few, many) or the class of an expanded clone, and some rows leave it out.

D	V	size	J	DNA	CDR3
TRBD1	TRBV28	few	TRBJ1-6	TGTGCCAGCAGTTTGCCCGGACAGGGGAATTCACCCCTCCACTTT	CASSLPGQGNSPLHF
TRBD2	TRBV23-1	.	TRBJ2-5	TGCGCCAGCAGTCGACTACCACTAGCGGGGGAACAAGAGACCCAGTACTTC	CASSRLPLAGEQETQYF
.	TRBV2	few	TRBJ1-2	TGTGCCAGCAGTGAAATCCAGGGGACCTATGGCTACACCTTC	CASSEIQGTYGYTF
TRBD1	TRBV3-1/TRBV3-2	.	TRBJ2-2	TGTGCCAGCAGACCTCGGACAGGGGGCGCGAACGGGGAGCTGTTTTTT	CASRPRTGGANGELFF
TRBD2	TRBV19	once	TRBJ2-5	TGTGCCAGTAGAAGGGCAGCGGGGGGGCCATATGAGGAGACCCAGTACTTC	CASRRAAGGPYEETQYF
.	TRBV16	.	TRBJ1-3	TGTGCCAGCAGCCCATTATCTCTGGATGGAAACACCATATATTTT	CASSPLSLDGNTIYF
.	TRBV2	few	TRBJ2-3	TGTGCCAGCAGTTCGACTAGTTCCACAGATACGCAGTATTTT	CASSSTSSTDTQYF
.	TRBV6-4	.	TRBJ2-1	TGTGCCAGCAGTGTTATGTTGGGAACGGGGGCGGACAATGAGCAGTTCTTC	CASSVMLGTGADNEQFF
.	TRBV19	once	TRBJ2-3	TGTGCCAGTAGACTTCCAGGGACCTCGTGTGGGTATTTT	CASRLPGTSCGYF
.	TRBV19	few	TRBJ1-1	TGTGCCAGTAAATATAGGGGGAGTTCGAACACTGAAGCTTTCTTT	CASKYRGSSNTEAFF
.	TRBV5-1	.	TRBJ2-5	TGCGCCAGCAGCACCCTGGGGGGTTCCCAAGAGACCCAGTACTTC	CASSTLGGSQETQYF
.	TRBV28	.	TRBJ2-5	TGTGCCAGCAGTTTGGGGACCAAAGAGACCCAGTACTTC	CASSLGTKETQYF
TRBD2	TRBV3-1/TRBV3-2	.	TRBJ2-3	TGTGCCAGCAGCCGGCAGAAAACTAGCGGAAACACAGATACGCAGTATTTT	CASSRQKTSGNTDTQYF
.	TRBV6-5	.	TRBJ1-1	TGTGCCAGCAGAAGGGAAGCTTGGGGAACTGAAGCTTTCTTT	CASRREAWGTEAFF
TRBD2	TRBV6-5	.	TRBJ2-3	TGTGCCAGCAGTTACTCACTAGCGGGGAGCACAGATACGCAGTATTTT	CASSYSLAGSTDTQYF
TRBD2	TRBV7-3	.	TRBJ2-3	TGTGCCAGCAGTCGCCAGACTAGCGGGGATAATACGCAGTATTTT	CASSRQTSGDNTQYF
.	TRBV5-1	few	TRBJ2-1	TGCGCCAGCAGTTTGGGGGTAAGCTCCTACAATGAGCAGTTCTTC	CASSLGVSSYNEQFF
TRBD2	TRBV29-1	.	TRBJ2-1	TGCAGCGTTCGGAGCGGGGGAGGTAACAATGAGCAGTTCTTC	CSVRSGGGNNEQFF
.	TRBV6-5	.	TRBJ2-2	TGTGCCAGCAGTAGCCCCTCACGCACCGGGGAGCTGTTTTTT	CASSSPSRTGELFF
.	TRBV10-2	.	TRBJ2-3	TGCGCCAGCATACGACAGGGAGGGAGGACAGATACGCAGTATTTT	CASIRQGGRTDTQYF
.	TRBV28	.	TRBJ2-1	TGTGCCAGCATTGGGGTACAAACCTACAATGAGCAGTTCTTC	CASIGVQTYNEQFF
TRBD2	TRBV10-2	.	TRBJ2-1	TGCGCCACTAGCGGGTCCTCCTACAATGAGCAGTTCTTC	CATSGSSYNEQFF
TRBD1	TRBV6-4	.	TRBJ1-1	TGTGCCAGCAGTGACTCGGGGTTGCCAGGGGGCACTGAAGCTTTCTTT	CASSDSGLPGGTEAFF
TRBD1	TRBV3-1/TRBV3-2	few	TRBJ1-6	TGTGCCAGCAGCCTTCGACAGGGTCCACCCCTCCACTTT	CASSLRQGPPLHF
.	TRBV11-3	.	TRBJ2-5	TGTGCCAGCAGCTTAAGGAATCAAGAGACCCAGTACTTC	CASSLRNQETQYF
TRBD1	TRBV18	.	TRBJ2-1	TGTGCCAGCTCATATGGGACAGGGAATGAGCAGTTCTTC	CASSYGTGNEQFF
.	TRBV6-4	.	TRBJ1-2	TGTGCCAGCAGTGACGTCTGGAAGGGAGGTGGCTACACCTTC	CASSDVWKGGGYTF
.	TRBV18	.	TRBJ1-1	TGTGCCAGCTCACCGGCCGGAGGAACTGAAGCTTTCTTT	CASSPAGGTEAFF
TRBD1	TRBV5-1	.	TRBJ2-5	TGCGCCAGCAGCAAACAGGGGGCGAGTCACCCACAAGAGACCCAGTACTTC	CASSKQGASHPQETQYF
TRBD1	TRBV19	.	TRBJ2-3	TGTGCCAGTAGTATCCTTGCTTCCGGGACAGGGGTGAGCACAGATACGCAGTATTTT	CASSILASGTGVSTDTQYF
TRBD2	TRBV14	.	TRBJ2-3	TGTGCCAGCAGCCTATTACTAGCGGGGGTAGGCACAGATACGCAGTATTTT	CASSLLLAGVGTDTQYF
.	TRBV29-1	.	TRBJ2-4	TGCAGCGTTGGTTTGGCTGAAGACATTCAGTACTTC	CSVGLAEDIQYF
.	TRBV7-2	few	TRBJ2-3	TGTGCCAGCAGCTCCAGGGTCCCGCAGTATTTT	CASSSRVPQYF
.	TRBV9	.	TRBJ2-5	TGTGCCAGCGCCCGACTGGAAGGGACCCAGTACTTC	CASARLEGTQYF
TRBD2	TRBV5-4	.	TRBJ2-5	TGTGCCAGCAGCTGGAGCGGGGACCAAGAGACCCAGTACTTC	CASSWSGDQETQYF
.	TRBV7-3	.	TRBJ2-4	TGTGCCAGTAGTAAAAACTCTGGGGGTTTTGCCAAAAACATTCAGTACTTC	CASSKNSGGFAKNIQYF